This is a list of T cell receptor beta chains from one sample in a study of cytomegalovirus exposure and HLA in healthy donors. Sequencing used immunoSEQ multiplex PCR; TCRdb keeps in-frame clones, though not all of them. Altogether about 140,000 clones are present, approximately 94% being singletons, with the ten largest covering about 2%. Sequences were obtained from PBMCs. The receptors originated from a man aged 18-30 years in good health and CMV-seropositive. Each CDR3 is given with its conserved first and last residue. A D gene is named only where the DNA matches it firmly. Clone size is given for some rows only: seen once, a few or many times, or a class if the clone is expanded.

>TRBJ1-6|.|.|TRBV6-1
CASSEGTVVRGNSPLHF
TGTGCCAGCAGTGAAGGTACCGTAGTCAGGGGTAATTCACCCCTCCACTTT
>TRBJ2-1|.|once|TRBV5-1
CASSLDPSDEQFF
TGCGCCAGCAGCTTGGACCCTTCGGATGAGCAGTTCTTC
>TRBJ1-1|.|.|TRBV29-1
CSVARVGPTEAFF
TGCAGCGTTGCGAGGGTCGGGCCCACTGAAGCTTTCTTT
>TRBJ2-2|TRBD1|once|TRBV5-1
CASSGPGQGDFGELFF
TGCGCCAGCAGCGGACCGGGACAGGGAGATTTTGGGGAGCTGTTTTTT
>TRBJ2-7|.|.|TRBV5-1
CASSLGSSYEQYF
TGCGCCAGCAGCTTAGGGAGCTCCTACGAGCAGTACTTC
>TRBJ1-2|TRBD1|.|TRBV5-5
CASSSHRGQGEGYTF
TGTGCCAGCAGCTCCCACCGGGGACAGGGCGAGGGCTACACCTTC
>TRBJ2-1|TRBD2|.|TRBV27
CASSKTGGSYNEQFF
TGTGCCAGCAGCAAAACGGGGGGATCCTACAATGAGCAGTTCTTC
>TRBJ2-3|TRBD2|.|TRBV7-6
CASSPLAANTDTQYF
TGTGCCAGCAGTCCCCTAGCGGCAAACACAGATACGCAGTATTTT
>TRBJ1-1|TRBD1|.|TRBV4-2
CASSQEEGASEAFF
TGTGCCAGCAGCCAAGAAGAGGGGGCTTCTGAAGCTTTCTTT
>TRBJ2-2|TRBD1|once|TRBV2
CASRAIPGQGVWGGELFF
TGTGCCAGCAGGGCAATACCGGGACAGGGAGTGTGGGGCGGGGAGCTGTTTTTT
>TRBJ2-7|.|.|TRBV7-9
CASSLTHSYEQYF
TGTGCCAGCAGCTTGACACACTCCTACGAGCAGTACTTC
>TRBJ1-4|TRBD1|.|TRBV6-1
CASSEEDRGREKLFF
TGTGCCAGCAGTGAAGAGGACAGGGGACGCGAAAAACTGTTTTTT
>TRBJ2-1|.|.|TRBV6-5
CASSYERPGEQFF
TGTGCCAGCAGTTACGAACGGCCGGGGGAGCAGTTCTTC
>TRBJ2-4|TRBD2|.|TRBV5-1
CASSLSSGKNIQYF
TGCGCCAGCAGCTTATCTAGCGGTAAAAACATTCAGTACTTC
>TRBJ2-1|TRBD2|.|TRBV7-2
CASSRRTSGRSEQFF
TGTGCCAGCAGCCGCCGGACTAGCGGGAGGAGTGAGCAGTTCTTC
>TRBJ2-1|TRBD2|.|TRBV7-9
CASSPRLAGERNNEQFF
TGTGCCAGCAGCCCCCGCCTCGCGGGAGAAAGGAACAATGAGCAGTTCTTC
>TRBJ2-5|.|.|TRBV15
CATSRDLAAREEETQYF
TGTGCCACCAGCAGAGATTTGGCAGCGCGAGAGGAGGAGACCCAGTACTTC
>TRBJ2-1|TRBD2|once|TRBV5-4
CASSSPRLAGNEQFF
TGTGCCAGCAGCTCCCCTAGACTAGCGGGCAATGAGCAGTTCTTC
>TRBJ1-2|.|.|TRBV28
CASLSPGRDYGYTF
TGTGCCAGCCTATCCCCGGGGAGGGACTATGGCTACACCTTC
>TRBJ1-5|.|.|TRBV19
CASSISHWREVGNQPQHF
TGTGCCAGTAGTATAAGCCACTGGCGGGAAGTAGGCAATCAGCCCCAGCATTTT
>TRBJ2-2|.|.|TRBV10-3
CAISSTAGELFF
TGTGCCATCAGCAGTACCGCCGGGGAGCTGTTTTTT
>TRBJ2-1|TRBD2|.|TRBV29-1
CSVEGLAGVPPLGNEQFF
TGCAGCGTTGAAGGACTAGCGGGAGTCCCCCCTCTAGGCAATGAGCAGTTCTTC
>TRBJ2-7|.|.|TRBV6-5
CASSYSTGLLMYEQYF
TGTGCCAGCAGTTACTCGACCGGACTATTGATGTACGAGCAGTACTTC
>TRBJ1-1|.|.|TRBV6-1
CASSVRLRDTEAFF
TGTGCCAGCAGTGTCAGGCTTCGCGACACTGAAGCTTTCTTT
>TRBJ2-7|.|.|TRBV5-6
CASSLARDIYYEQYF
TGTGCCAGCAGCTTGGCCCGCGACATATACTACGAGCAGTACTTC
>TRBJ1-1|.|.|TRBV4-1
CASSQEQGFLSEDTEAFF
TGCGCCAGCAGCCAAGAACAAGGGTTTCTTTCGGAGGACACTGAAGCTTTCTTT
>TRBJ2-4|TRBD1|.|TRBV2
CASSGGGQGNIQYF
TGTGCCAGCAGTGGGGGCGGACAGGGAAACATTCAGTACTTC
>TRBJ2-1|.|.|TRBV9
CASSPWPYNEQFF
TGTGCCAGCAGCCCATGGCCTTACAATGAGCAGTTCTTC
>TRBJ2-1|.|.|TRBV9
CASSPQGTYNEQFF
TGTGCCAGCAGCCCCCAGGGCACCTACAATGAGCAGTTCTTC
>TRBJ1-1|TRBD1|.|TRBV7-8
CASSLKGGVAEAFF
TGTGCCAGCAGCTTAAAAGGGGGCGTCGCTGAAGCTTTCTTT
>TRBJ1-2|.|.|TRBV5-1
CASSLTYSATNYGYTF
TGCGCCAGCAGCTTGACGTATAGCGCCACTAACTATGGCTACACCTTC
>TRBJ2-7|TRBD1|.|TRBV28
CASSRTGQYEQYF
TGTGCCAGCAGTAGGACAGGACAGTACGAGCAGTACTTC
>TRBJ2-2|TRBD2|.|TRBV9
CASSVGQAGAGELFF
TGTGCCAGCAGCGTCGGGCAGGCGGGAGCCGGGGAGCTGTTTTTT
>TRBJ2-1|TRBD2|.|TRBV10-1
CASTSGANEQFF
TGCGCCAGCACTAGCGGGGCTAATGAGCAGTTCTTC
>TRBJ2-2|.|.|TRBV5-5
CASSGPGLQYLGELFF
TGTGCCAGCAGCGGCCCAGGTCTCCAGTATCTAGGGGAGCTGTTTTTT
>TRBJ2-6|.|.|TRBV2
CASRSGSGANVLTF
TGTGCCAGCAGGTCGGGGTCTGGGGCCAACGTCCTGACTTTC
>TRBJ1-5|.|.|TRBV6-1
CASSEAGQGIFRPQHF
TGTGCCAGCAGTGAAGCAGGGCAGGGGATATTTAGGCCCCAGCATTTT
>TRBJ2-1|.|.|TRBV5-1
CASSSQVARGNEQFF
TGCGCCAGCAGCTCCCAGGTGGCGCGGGGCAATGAGCAGTTCTTC
>TRBJ2-6|.|.|TRBV7-9
CASSPDRGFDVLTF
TGTGCCAGCAGCCCGGATCGGGGTTTTGACGTCCTGACTTTC
>TRBJ2-7|.|.|TRBV7-9
CASSRDLRDYEQYF
TGTGCCAGCAGCCGGGACTTGCGAGACTACGAGCAGTACTTC
>TRBJ1-1|TRBD1|.|TRBV5-1
CASSLKDRANTEAFF
TGCGCCAGCAGCTTAAAAGACAGGGCGAACACTGAAGCTTTCTTT
>TRBJ1-6|.|.|TRBV21-1
CASSKRRGRHNSPLHF
TGTGCCAGCAGCAAACGTCGAGGCCGCCACAATTCACCCCTCCACTTT
>TRBJ2-7|TRBD2|few|TRBV2
CASRRLAGRTLGEQYF
TGTGCCAGCAGAAGACTAGCGGGGAGGACCCTAGGGGAGCAGTACTTC
>TRBJ2-7|.|.|TRBV19
CASRRVEGANYEQYF
TGTGCCAGTAGGAGGGTAGAGGGAGCGAACTACGAGCAGTACTTC
>TRBJ1-3|.|.|TRBV7-9
CASSGTLGNTIYF
TGTGCCAGCAGCGGGACTCTGGGTAACACCATATATTTT
>TRBJ1-5|.|.|TRBV5-4
CASSLGGQINQPQHF
TGTGCCAGCAGCTTGGGGGGGCAGATCAATCAGCCCCAGCATTTT
>TRBJ1-4|.|.|TRBV5-4
CASSYGGEKLFF
TGTGCCAGCAGCTATGGGGGCGAAAAACTGTTTTTT
>TRBJ2-7|TRBD2|.|TRBV7-3
CASSKAGGPYEQYF
TGTGCCAGCTCAAAAGCGGGAGGCCCCTACGAGCAGTACTTC
>TRBJ1-2|.|few|TRBV10-3
CAISEPPGHATF
TGTGCCATCAGTGAGCCACCGGGACACGCCACCTTC
>TRBJ2-1|.|.|TRBV30
CAWRKTGTQGRWNEQFF
TGTGCCTGGAGGAAAACCGGGACCCAGGGGAGATGGAATGAGCAGTTCTTC
>TRBJ2-1|.|once|TRBV4-1
CASSQPRLVRSYNEQFF
TGCGCCAGCAGCCAACCCCGACTAGTCCGGAGCTACAATGAGCAGTTCTTC
>TRBJ2-7|.|.|TRBV28
CASSLGGPGPYEQYF
TGTGCCAGCAGTTTGGGTGGGCCAGGGCCCTACGAGCAGTACTTC
>TRBJ1-2|.|once|TRBV28
CASSSTGRPNYGYTF
TGTGCCAGCAGTTCAACAGGGAGACCGAACTATGGCTACACCTTC
>TRBJ2-1|.|.|TRBV6-1
CASGPGEGYYNEQFF
TGTGCCAGCGGACCAGGGGAGGGCTACTACAATGAGCAGTTCTTC
>TRBJ1-2|TRBD1|.|TRBV5-1
CASSLDLHRGFDGYTF
TGCGCCAGCAGCTTGGATTTGCACAGGGGATTCGATGGCTACACCTTC
>TRBJ2-7|.|.|TRBV6-1
CASSAPTGVSSYEQYF
TGTGCCAGCAGTGCCCCTACCGGGGTTAGCTCCTACGAGCAGTACTTC
>TRBJ2-1|TRBD2|.|TRBV2
CASSEWGAGGLYNEQFF
TGTGCCAGCAGTGAATGGGGAGCGGGAGGGCTTTACAATGAGCAGTTCTTC
>TRBJ2-2|.|.|TRBV27
CAASGVTGELFF
TGTGCCGCTTCAGGCGTCACCGGGGAGCTGTTTTTT
>TRBJ1-1|TRBD1|.|TRBV9
CASSQGAGGTEAFF
TGTGCCAGCAGCCAGGGGGCGGGCGGCACTGAAGCTTTCTTT
>TRBJ2-5|TRBD1|.|TRBV29-1
CSGRTGPQETQYF
TGCAGCGGGCGGACAGGACCTCAAGAGACCCAGTACTTC